Listed here are 25 T cell receptor beta chains from one sample, sequenced in a study of T cell repertoires in cytomegalovirus infection. For these TCRs, the target antigens are not known. TCRdb used MiXCR to reprocess the reads, holding one entry per CDR3 protein. The sample includes roughly 350,000 distinct CDR3 sequences, about 32% of them seen just once. The input for sequencing was cultured PBMCs, taken from culture after CMV antigen stimulation. These receptors were collected from a human donor in good health (CMV status not recorded). Some clones in this sample may be carry-over from other donors' samples.

This clonotype has a handful of counts. The V call is TRBV2, the J call TRBJ2-6; D ambiguous. CDR3 size: 19 residues. CDR1 and CDR2 (germline): SNHLY, FYNNEI. The ends were cut back, 1 base at V and 9 bases at J, with 25 bases in the middle. The CDR3 reads CASSEVGVAEMNGDNVLTF. For the CDR3, the DNA is TGTGCCAGCAGTGAAGTCGGTGTCGCGGAGATGAATGGAGACAACGTCCTGACTTTC.

This clonotype has a handful of counts. The CDR3 nucleotides are TGTGCCAGTAGTATAGCCACTCTAACCCCCCGGACTAGCGGCCGCAATGAGCAGTTCTTC. Its translation is CASSIATLTPRTSGRNEQFF. The rearrangement uses TRBV19 and TRBJ2-1; 10 bases are a match to TRBD2. Trimming at V came to 1 base and at J to 6 bases, leaving 18 bases not matched to a gene. The CDR3 spans 20 residues. Germline CDR1 and CDR2: LNHDA and SQIVND (reference sequence).

This clonotype was seen more than once but under ten times. The chain joins TRBV11-2 to TRBJ2-3; D unclear. The V end lost 1 base, the J end lost 2 bases, and 10 bases lay between the germline ends. This CDR3 spans 15 amino acids. CDR1 and CDR2 from the germline V gene are SGHAT and FQNNGV. CDR3 loop: CASSLGPRHTDTQYF. The CDR3 nucleotides are TGTGCCAGCAGCTTAGGACCCCGCCACACAGATACGCAGTATTTT.

This clonotype was seen more than once but under ten times. The V gene is TRBV7-6, the J gene TRBJ2-3; TRBD1 matches 8 bases. The ends lost 1 base at V and 1 base at J; junction bases unmatched: 4. Germline lookup yields CDR1 SGHVS and CDR2 FNYEAQ. The CDR3 covers 16 residues. The CDR3 region is CASSLVQGAGTDTQYF. CDR3 nucleotides: TGTGCCAGCAGCTTAGTGCAGGGGGCCGGCACAGATACGCAGTATTTT.

The chain couples TRBV7-9 to TRBJ1-2; D unresolved. Trimming removed 1 base from V and 4 bases from J, with 16 bases in between. CDR3 size: 16 residues. The germline V gene encodes CDR1 SEHNR and CDR2 FQNEAQ (reference sequence). DNA of the CDR3: TGTGCCAGCAGCTTAGATGTCGGTACGGGGAGCTATGGCTACACCTTC. Translating gives CASSLDVGTGSYGYTF.

The chain carries TRBV7-3 and TRBJ2-4; weak D call: TRBD2 (6 bases). V was pared by 2 bases and J by 4 bases, with 12 bases between. CDR1 is SGHTA and CDR2 is FQGTGA in the germline V gene. The CDR3 has 15 residues. In DNA, the CDR3 is TGTGCCAGCAGCTTAGGAGGGACCTTAAAAAACATTCAGTACTTC. Its translation is CASSLGGTLKNIQYF.

This clonotype came up many times. The chain combines TRBV7-2 with TRBJ1-5; D not resolved. The CDR3 contains 13 residues. V was trimmed by 8 bases and J by 4 bases, leaving 12 bases between them. Germline CDR1 and CDR2: SGHTA and FQGNSA. The CDR3 region has the DNA TGTGCCAGCGGACCCCACCAGAATCAGCCCCAGCATTTT. It translates to CASGPHQNQPQHF.

This clonotype was detected ten times or more. The V call is TRBV7-2, the J call TRBJ2-3, with TRBD1 matching 7 bases. The CDR3 consists of 13 residues. The germline gives CDR1 SGHTA, CDR2 FQGNSA. The V gene end was trimmed by 5 bases and the J gene end by 3 bases; junction bases not matched to a gene: 2. The CDR3 is CASSGQVTDTQYF. DNA of the CDR3: TGTGCCAGCAGCGGACAGGTGACAGATACGCAGTATTTT.

This clonotype was picked up many times. The chain is built from TRBV7-2 and TRBJ2-1, with TRBD2 identical over 9 bases. This CDR3 region has 16 residues. J gave up 3 bases and V 1 base, and 4 bases lay outside the gene matches. Germline V gene sequence: CDR1 SGHTA, CDR2 FQGNSA. The CDR3 DNA is TGTGCCAGCAGCTTAGGGGGAGCGGGAGGCTACAATGAGCAGTTCTTC. Encoded protein: CASSLGGAGGYNEQFF.

CDR3 in DNA: TGTGCCAGCAGCTTCCGGGCCAGGACACAAGAGACCCAGTACTTC. Translating it yields CASSFRARTQETQYF. V and J are TRBV7-9 and TRBJ2-5; weak D call: TRBD1 (5 bases). Trimming pared 3 bases from V and 2 bases from J, leaving 13 bases between. Germline CDR1 reads SEHNR; CDR2 reads FQNEAQ (reference sequence). CDR3 length: 15 residues. Supplemented by reference TRBV7-9 and TRBJ2-5, the full variable domain reads DTGVSQNPRHKITKRGQNVTFRCDPISEHNRLYWYRQTLGQGPEFLTYFQNEAQLEKSRLLSDRFSAERPKGSFSTLEIQRTEQGDSAMYLCASSFRARTQETQYFGPGTRLLVL.

The chain links TRBV4-3 to TRBJ1-4; possibly TRBD1 for D (5 bases). The CDR3 runs to 14 residues. CDR1 and CDR2 (germline): LGHNA, YSLEER. Trimming shortened V by 3 bases and J by 4 bases, and 9 bases separated the two germline ends. The CDR3 DNA follows: TGCGCCAGCAGCCACTGGGACGGTAATGAAAAACTGTTTTTT. Translating gives CASSHWDGNEKLFF.

This chain connects TRBV7-2 to TRBJ1-5; 7 bases match TRBD1. Trimming cost V 5 bases and J 6 bases; bases outside gene matches: 19. CDR3 length: 18 residues. CDR1 is SGHTA, CDR2 FQGNSA, per germline. The CDR3 region has the DNA TGTGCCAGCAGCATAGACAGGGAAGCGCCGGGTACCACTCAGCCCCAGCATTTT. This codes for CASSIDREAPGTTQPQHF.

This clonotype was found many times. This sequence joins TRBV30 and TRBJ1-5, with D perhaps matching TRBD1 (6 bases). Trimming took off 1 base at V and 2 bases at J, with 9 bases between the two ends. Germline V gene data show CDR1 as GTSNPN and CDR2 as SVGIG (reference sequence). The CDR3 totals 14 residues. This chain's CDR3 is CAWSGGAGNQPQHF. DNA for the CDR3: TGTGCCTGGAGTGGGGGGGCTGGCAATCAGCCCCAGCATTTT.

The chain joins TRBV11-2 to TRBJ2-1; TRBD1 might be the D (6 bases). There are 15 residues in the CDR3. V was clipped by 5 bases and J by 4 bases, with 15 bases between them. CDR1 is SGHAT and CDR2 is FQNNGV in the germline V gene. The CDR3 sequence: CASSPDSGIYNEQFF. CDR3 sequence (DNA): TGTGCCAGCAGCCCGGACAGCGGAATTTACAATGAGCAGTTCTTC.

This clonotype was detected only a few times. The rearrangement links TRBV28 to TRBJ1-6; D gene uncertain. V was cut by 3 bases and J by 6 bases, with 18 bases left in between. CDR1 is MDHEN, CDR2 SYDVKM, per germline. The CDR3 spans 17 residues. This chain's CDR3 is CASSFGWPATFNSPLHF. The CDR3 DNA is TGTGCCAGCAGTTTCGGATGGCCCGCTACCTTTAATTCACCCCTCCACTTT.

The V and J genes are TRBV7-3 and TRBJ1-1; unclear D gene. Trimming took off 5 bases at V and 1 base at J, with 8 bases between the two ends. This CDR3 contains 13 residues. The V gene's germline CDR1 is SGHTA and CDR2 FQGTGA. The CDR3 sequence is CASSTRGNTEAFF. The CDR3 DNA sequence: TGTGCCAGCAGCACCCGGGGGAACACTGAAGCTTTCTTT.

V and J are TRBV7-6 and TRBJ2-7; a possible D gene is TRBD1 (7 bases). Germline lookup yields CDR1 SGHVS and CDR2 FNYEAQ. Trimming cost V 5 bases and J 6 bases, with 17 bases left between them. This CDR3 spans 14 amino acids. The CDR3 nucleotides read TGTGCCAGCAGCCCGCAGGGGGGCCAAGGCGAGCAGTACTTC. The encoded protein is CASSPQGGQGEQYF.

This clonotype has just a few counts. The rearrangement links TRBV11-3 to TRBJ2-1; no definite D call. The CDR3 runs to 14 residues. Germline lookup yields CDR1 SGHNT and CDR2 YENEEA. Trimming took off 4 bases at V and 1 base at J, with 8 bases between the two ends. The CDR3 bases are TGTGCCAGCAGCTCGGACGCGTCCTACAATGAGCAGTTCTTC. This encodes CASSSDASYNEQFF.

This clonotype was counted between two and nine times. J is TRBJ2-5 and V is TRBV7-9; no reliable D call. Germline loops: CDR1 SEHNR, CDR2 FQNEAQ (reference sequence). CDR3 length: 16 amino acids. Trimming took 0 bases from V and 1 from J, leaving 12 bases between them. CDR3 nucleotides: TGTGCCAGCAGCTTAGCGCCTTCGGTCTCCCAAGAGACCCAGTACTTC. Its translation: CASSLAPSVSQETQYF. The variable domain in full, with the rest retrieved from reference TRBV7-9 and TRBJ2-5, is DTGVSQNPRHKITKRGQNVTFRCDPISEHNRLYWYRQTLGQGPEFLTYFQNEAQLEKSRLLSDRFSAERPKGSFSTLEIQRTEQGDSAMYLCASSLAPSVSQETQYFGPGTRLLVL.

This clonotype came up a few times. V is TRBV7-2 and J is TRBJ2-7; D may be TRBD2 (6 bases). The V and J ends lost 5 bases and 3 bases respectively, with 17 bases between them. CDR3 length: 15 amino acids. Germline lookup yields CDR1 SGHTA and CDR2 FQGNSA. In DNA form, the CDR3 reads TGTGCCAGCAGCGTCGGAACTAGCAGGGACTACGAGCAGTACTTC. Translation: CASSVGTSRDYEQYF.

This clonotype was found a few times. The chain has TRBV30 and TRBJ2-5; 8 bases match TRBD1. The V and J ends lost 0 bases and 4 bases, in that order; junction bases with no gene match: 4. The germline gives CDR1 GTSNPN, CDR2 SVGIG (reference sequence). There are 14 residues in the CDR3. This CDR3 reads CAWSVDRGGETQYF. The CDR3 region has the DNA TGTGCCTGGAGTGTCGACAGGGGAGGAGAGACCCAGTACTTC.

The J gene is TRBJ1-2, the V gene TRBV7-4; D uncertain. Germline values: CDR1 SGHVT, CDR2 SQSDAQ. V was pared by 4 bases and J by 5 bases, with 8 bases between. The length of the CDR3 is 12 residues. The CDR3 DNA sequence: TGTGCCAGCAGCTCGTTTATGTATGGCTACACCTTC. Amino acids: CASSSFMYGYTF.

This clonotype was seen only a few times. The chain recombines TRBV19 with TRBJ1-5; tentative D call: TRBD1 (5 bases). V was clipped by 4 bases and J by 8 bases, with 9 bases between them. Germline loops: CDR1 LNHDA, CDR2 SQIVND (reference sequence). This CDR3 region has 12 residues. The DNA for the CDR3 is TGTGCCAGTAGTACGCAGGGTGAGCCCCAGCATTTT. This sequence encodes CASSTQGEPQHF.

This chain links TRBV20-1 with TRBJ2-3, with D perhaps given as TRBD1 or TRBD2 (5 bases each). CDR1 is DFQATT and CDR2 is SNEGSKA in the germline V gene (reference sequence). V dropped 3 bases and J dropped 6 bases, with 19 bases sitting between them. This CDR3 spans 15 amino acids. The CDR3 nucleotides are TGCAGTGCTAGGGCCTCTAGGGGAACGGGGGATACGCAGTATTTT. It translates to CSARASRGTGDTQYF.

This clonotype was counted only a few times. The chain couples TRBV20-1 to TRBJ2-1, with 7 bases lining up with TRBD2. CDR1 DFQATT and CDR2 SNEGSKA come from the germline V gene (reference sequence). The CDR3 runs to 13 residues. Germline trimming cut 8 bases from V and 1 base from J; bases unmatched to any gene: 5. DNA for the CDR3: TGCAGTACGACTAGCCGTTCCTACAATGAGCAGTTCTTC. Translation: CSTTSRSYNEQFF.